This T cell receptor beta chain was obtained from a study of human T cells and chemical hapten exposure. Study background: Patients having alopecia areata, totalis or universalis were mostly female. General study results and limits: Unchanged with DPC sensitization were TCRs above 1 in 1000 frequency. Patch test score showed a positive correlation with PT1 expanded TCR counts. Donors had alopecia, so their immune response may differ from healthy people's.

On this clonotype itself: Its target is unknown.

A single record per CDR3 protein comes from TCRdb applying MiXCR to the RACE reads. The sample carries more than 85,000 distinct CDR3 sequences, 7.5% to 9.5% recorded once. Time point reported: pre-sensitization, week 0. Treatment reported: therapeutic diphenylcyclopropenone sensitization with weekly scalp DPC. The CDR3 loop spans 16 amino acids. Germline loops: CDR1 SGHTA, CDR2 FQGNSA. Trimming left V 5 bases short and J 0 bases short, with 15 bases between. This clonotype was sampled from a man aged 40-50 years with alopecia areata. Some clones in this sample may be carry-over from other donors' samples. Sample: whole blood, taken in connection with sensitization to the hapten diphenylcyclopropenone (DPC). V and J are TRBV7-2 and TRBJ2-3; weak D call: TRBD2 (7 bases). CDR3: CASSPGAGASTDTQYF. In DNA form, the CDR3 reads TGTGCCAGCAGCCCAGGTGCGGGGGCCAGCACAGATACGCAGTATTTT. Looking up the rest from reference TRBV7-2 and TRBJ2-3 gives the full variable domain: GAGVSQSPSNKVTEKGKDVELRCDPISGHTALYWYRQSLGQGLEFLIYFQGNSAPDKSGLPSDRFSAERTGGSVSTLTIQRTQQEDSAVYLCASSPGAGASTDTQYFGPGTRLTVL.